The source of this T cell receptor beta chain is a study of T cells in localized non-small cell lung cancer (dated by TCRdb to 2018 to 2021). The study in broad terms: The study analyzed T cell repertoires of 200 to 250 early-stage NSCLC patients, comparing tumors and uninvolved tumor-adjacent lungs. The cohort consisted of 236 treatment-naive NSCLC patients whose localized lung tumors had been resected. NSCLC patients had a mean age of around 66 years, and more than 120 were male and over 85 female. Results the study describes overall, beyond this receptor: Because of the exploratory design, TCR variables were selected using unadjusted p-values without false-discovery rate correction. Because multi-region tumor sequencing was not performed, intratumor heterogeneity could not be ruled out. Uninvolved tumor-adjacent lung showed the highest T cell clonality, higher than tumor, which suggests more focused antigenic responses in the uninvolved tumor-adjacent lung. A median of 57 of the top 100 tumor clones were detected in paired uninvolved adjacent lung, and around 30 of these tumor clones were also found among the top 100 clones of the paired uninvolved adjacent lung. Higher blood T cell density associated with longer overall survival, while higher adjacent-lung clonality associated with shorter survival.

Reading the germline V gene gives CDR1 SGHAT and CDR2 FQNNGV. The V end loses 4 bases and the J end loses 5 bases, and a stretch of 11 bases separates them. From cysteine to phenylalanine, the CDR3 is 13 amino acids long. Just the 39-base CDR3 DNA is kept, in frame starting at base 1. TCR beta CDR3 regions were sequenced from DNA using the immunoSEQ Assay. Processing in the source paper ran as follows. T cell density was computed as TCR beta template counts normalized to usable DNA estimated by amplifying housekeeping genes. The preseqR package was used to estimate richness by extrapolating to 400,000 templates for PBMC samples and to 120,000 templates for tissue samples. Clonality was defined by subtracting Pielou's evenness from one. To identify tissue-enriched TCRs, differential abundance testing was run on productive amino-acid clonotypes with a minimum total count of 5 and an alpha of 0.1. The Jaccard Index and the Morisita Overlap Index were used to measure repertoire overlap between compartments. GLIPH clustered TCR beta CDR3s with public tetramer-defined viral CDR3s; viral motifs required at least three viral sequences plus V-gene enrichment. Here the immuneACCESS table is served through TCRdb, limited to in-frame sequences with V and J called. Missing clones are a known gap in these copies; in checked studies unresolved V genes cover under half, and the rest lacks a known reason. V, J and clone size derive from that table, while D and trimming were established from the DNA sequence. Recorded for this sample are 35,000 or so clones; about 90% of them occurred a single time. The ten largest clones represent around 2.9% of the sample.

A remark on this clone: The specificity of this receptor is unknown. One base away there is no much larger clone; base qualities are not given.

At diagnosis, tumor, uninvolved tumor-adjacent lung and peripheral blood were collected and then preserved as a mix of FFPE and fresh-frozen material. For TCR repertoire profiling, the blood samples were analyzed as peripheral blood mononuclear cells. The specimen comprised peripheral blood, sampled before any cancer treatment. The receptor comes from a woman aged 40 to 75 with stage I lung adenocarcinoma. The chain is encoded by TRBV11-2 joined to TRBJ1-1; the D gene cannot be resolved reliably. The base sequence is TGTGCCAGCAGCTCTCGGTCGGAGACTGAAGCTTTCTTT. Its product reads: CASSSRSETEAFF.